This TCR beta chain was sequenced in a study of CD8 T cells in ankylosing spondylitis. Study-level results: Enrichment of disease-linked clones was reportedly significant in matched ankylosing spondylitis synovial fluid. There were earlier reports of some motif variants in reactive arthritis synovial fluid and blood.

This clonotype was observed many times. What it binds is not known. Libraries of TCR beta came from quantitative 5'-RACE with molecular barcodes. TCRdb used MiXCR to reprocess the 5' RACE reads, holding one entry per CDR3 protein. The sample holds under 150,000 distinct CDR3 sequences, roughly 8% seen once. V dropped 1 base and J dropped 5 bases, with 18 bases sitting between them. The CDR3 consists of 16 residues. Germline CDR1 reads DFQATT; CDR2 reads SNEGSKA (reference sequence). What was sequenced was synovial fluid, either unsorted or a sorted T cell fraction (not recorded which). This rearrangement joins TRBV20-1 to TRBJ2-1; D is possibly TRBD1 (6 bases). The clonotype originates from a male donor with ankylosing spondylitis. CDR3 amino acids: CSARGFRGFSNNEQFF. CDR3 sequence (DNA): TGCAGTGCTAGAGGGTTCAGGGGTTTCTCTAACAATGAGCAGTTCTTC.